The rows below give T cell receptor beta chains drawn from one sample of a study of PD-1 blockade in mismatch repair-deficient tumors. The data were produced by immunoSEQ multiplex PCR, yet TCRdb's version contains in-frame clones alone and is incomplete. Found here are around 9,000 clones, more than 70% of them singletons; the top ten hold 0.9% to 1%. Sequenced here: PBMCs, sampled almost 47 weeks after starting pembrolizumab. Receptor source: an adult with mismatch repair-deficient cancer. The CDR3 runs from the conserved cysteine through the conserved F or W. D genes are given only for firm matches. Clone size, where shown, is once, few, many, or a class for clones that have expanded.

>NA|TRBV19|TRBJ2-1|TRBD2
TGTGCCAGTAGTATTGTGACTAGCGGTTTCGACAATGAGCAGTTCTTC
CASSIVTSGFDNEQFF
>NA|TRBV5-4|TRBJ2-3|NA
TGTGCCAGCAGCGACCAGATAGGCGGAGATACGCAGTATTTT
CASSDQIGGDTQYF
>NA|TRBV5-1|TRBJ1-1|TRBD1
TGCGCCAGCAGCTACCGGACAGGTAGGACCGCTGAAGCTTTCTTT
CASSYRTGRTAEAFF
>NA|TRBV5-1|TRBJ2-1|TRBD2
TGCGCCAGCAGACTAGCGGGAGAGTTCTACAATGAGCAGTTCTTC
CASRLAGEFYNEQFF
>NA|TRBV7-2|TRBJ1-2|TRBD1
TGTGCCAGCAGCTTAGGTCAGGGGGCGGAGGGCTACACCTTC
CASSLGQGAEGYTF
>NA|TRBV27|TRBJ1-2|TRBD1
TGTGCCAGCAGCTATGGACAGGGCTTCTATGGCTACACCTTC
CASSYGQGFYGYTF
>NA|TRBV30|TRBJ2-1|NA
TGTGCCTGGAGTGTAGACAGCTACAATGAGCAGTTCTTC
CAWSVDSYNEQFF
>NA|TRBV11-2|TRBJ2-5|NA
TGTGCCAGCAGCTTACAGGTACAAGAGACCCAGTACTTC
CASSLQVQETQYF
>few|TRBV7-2|TRBJ2-7|NA
TGTGCCAGCAGCCCGCTCCAGGGTTCCTACGAGCAGTACTTC
CASSPLQGSYEQYF
>once|TRBV28|TRBJ2-7|TRBD2
TGTGCCAGCAGTTTACGGGGGAGGGCCTCCTACGAGCAGTACTTC
CASSLRGRASYEQYF
>NA|TRBV5-1|TRBJ1-1|NA
TGCGCCAGCAGCTTGCTCGGAGGAGGGTTAGGGAACACTGAAGCTTTCTTT
CASSLLGGGLGNTEAFF
>NA|TRBV30|TRBJ2-1|TRBD2
TGTGCCTGGAGTGTAACTAGCGGGAGACTGGGTTACAATGAGCAGTTCTTC
CAWSVTSGRLGYNEQFF
>NA|TRBV5-8|TRBJ2-7|TRBD2
TGTGCCAGCAGCCCCCCGGGACTACTGAGCTCCTACGAGCAGTACTTC
CASSPPGLLSSYEQYF
>NA|TRBV7-9|TRBJ1-1|TRBD1
TGTGCCAGCAGCTTAAGAGGGGTATTTCCCAGGGGGGACACTGAAGCTTTCTTT
CASSLRGVFPRGDTEAFF
>NA|TRBV19|TRBJ2-1|TRBD2
TGTGCCAGTAGTTTGACTAGCGGGAGCCGCAATGAGCAGTTCTTC
CASSLTSGSRNEQFF
>NA|TRBV29-1|TRBJ2-7|TRBD2
TGCAGCGTTGAAGGACTAGCGGGAGGCTACGAGCAGTACTTC
CSVEGLAGGYEQYF
>NA|TRBV5-4|TRBJ2-1|NA
TGTGCCAGCAGCTTCGTTAATGAGCAGTTCTTC
CASSFVNEQFF
>few|TRBV18|TRBJ2-5|TRBD2
TGTGCCAGCTCTCACGGACTAGCGGGAGAGACCCAGTACTTC
CASSHGLAGETQYF
>NA|TRBV5-1|TRBJ2-5|TRBD2
TGCGCCAGCAGATCTAGCGGGAGTTTCCAAGAGACCCAGTACTTC
CASRSSGSFQETQYF
>NA|TRBV7-9|TRBJ1-2|NA
TGTGCCAGCAGCTTAGATAACAGGAGCTATGGCTACACCTTC
CASSLDNRSYGYTF
>NA|TRBV9|TRBJ2-3|NA
TGTGCCAGCAGCGTAGATCCTACCACAGATACGCAGTATTTT
CASSVDPTTDTQYF
>NA|TRBV28|TRBJ1-2|TRBD1
TGTGCCAGCAGTTCCGGACAGGGGATTGGCTACACCTTC
CASSSGQGIGYTF
>NA|TRBV6-5|TRBJ2-5|TRBD1
TGTGCCAGCAGACAGGGGGCTGGGGAGACCCAGTACTTC
CASRQGAGETQYF
>NA|TRBV7-3|TRBJ1-3|NA
TGTGCCAGCAGCCCCAAACCGGGAGACACCATATATTTT
CASSPKPGDTIYF
>NA|TRBV7-3|TRBJ2-3|TRBD2
TGTGCCAGCAGCCTGAGACTAGCGGGTGCAGATACGCAGTATTTT
CASSLRLAGADTQYF